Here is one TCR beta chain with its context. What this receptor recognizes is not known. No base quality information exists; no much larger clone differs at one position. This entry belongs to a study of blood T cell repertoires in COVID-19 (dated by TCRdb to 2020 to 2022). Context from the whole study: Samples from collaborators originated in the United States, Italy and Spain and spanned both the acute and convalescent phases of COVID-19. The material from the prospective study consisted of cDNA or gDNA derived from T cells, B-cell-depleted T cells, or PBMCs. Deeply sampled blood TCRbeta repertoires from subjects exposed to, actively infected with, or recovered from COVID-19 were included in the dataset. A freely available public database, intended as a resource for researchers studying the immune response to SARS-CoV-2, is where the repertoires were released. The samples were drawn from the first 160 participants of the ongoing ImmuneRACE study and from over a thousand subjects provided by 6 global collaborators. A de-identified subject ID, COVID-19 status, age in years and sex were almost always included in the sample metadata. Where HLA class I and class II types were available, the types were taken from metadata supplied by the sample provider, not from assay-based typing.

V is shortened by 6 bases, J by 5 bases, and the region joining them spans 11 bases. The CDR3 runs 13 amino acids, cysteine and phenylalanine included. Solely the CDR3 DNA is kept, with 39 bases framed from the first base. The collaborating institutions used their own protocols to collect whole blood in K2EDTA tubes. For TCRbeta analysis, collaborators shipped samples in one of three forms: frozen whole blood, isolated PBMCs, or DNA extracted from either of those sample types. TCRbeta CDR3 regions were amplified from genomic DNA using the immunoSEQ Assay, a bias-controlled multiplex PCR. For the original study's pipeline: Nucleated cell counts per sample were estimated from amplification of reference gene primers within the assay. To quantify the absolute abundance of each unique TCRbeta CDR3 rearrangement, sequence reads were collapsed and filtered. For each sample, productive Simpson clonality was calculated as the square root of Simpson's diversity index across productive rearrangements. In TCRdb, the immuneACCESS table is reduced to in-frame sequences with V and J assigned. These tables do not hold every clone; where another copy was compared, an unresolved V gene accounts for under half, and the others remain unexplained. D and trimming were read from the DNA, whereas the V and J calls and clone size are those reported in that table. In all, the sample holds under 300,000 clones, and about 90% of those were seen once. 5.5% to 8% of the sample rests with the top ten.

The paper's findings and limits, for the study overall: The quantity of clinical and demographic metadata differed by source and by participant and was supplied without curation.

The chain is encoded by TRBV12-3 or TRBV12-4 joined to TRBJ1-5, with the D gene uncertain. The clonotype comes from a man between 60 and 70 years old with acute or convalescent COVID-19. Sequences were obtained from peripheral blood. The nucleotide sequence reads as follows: TGTGCCAGCAGACTCGGGAGGGATCAGCCCCAGCATTTT. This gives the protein CASRLGRDQPQHF.